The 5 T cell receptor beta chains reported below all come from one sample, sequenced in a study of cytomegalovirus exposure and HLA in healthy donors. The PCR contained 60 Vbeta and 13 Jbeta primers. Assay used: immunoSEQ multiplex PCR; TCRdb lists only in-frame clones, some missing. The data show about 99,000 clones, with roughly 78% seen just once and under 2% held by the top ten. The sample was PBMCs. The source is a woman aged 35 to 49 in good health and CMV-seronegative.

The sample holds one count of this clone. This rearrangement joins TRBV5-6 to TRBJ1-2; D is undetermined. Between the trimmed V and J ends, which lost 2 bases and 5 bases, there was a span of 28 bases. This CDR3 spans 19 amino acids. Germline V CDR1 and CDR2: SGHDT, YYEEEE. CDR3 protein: CASSFFGVTTTPKEYGYTF. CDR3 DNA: TGTGCCAGCAGCTTTTTCGGGGTTACCACAACGCCTAAGGAGTATGGCTACACCTTC.

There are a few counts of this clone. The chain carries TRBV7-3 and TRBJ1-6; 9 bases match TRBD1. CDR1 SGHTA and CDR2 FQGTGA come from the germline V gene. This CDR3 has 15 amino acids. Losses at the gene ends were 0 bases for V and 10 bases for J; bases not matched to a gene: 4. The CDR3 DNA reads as TGTGCCAGCAGCTTAACTACAGGGGGCGCCTCACCCCTCCACTTT. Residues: CASSLTTGGASPLHF.

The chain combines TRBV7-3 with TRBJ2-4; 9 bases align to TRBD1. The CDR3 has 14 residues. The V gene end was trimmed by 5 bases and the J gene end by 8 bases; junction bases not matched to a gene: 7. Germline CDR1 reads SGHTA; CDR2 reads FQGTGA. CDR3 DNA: TGTGCCAGCAGCCAAGGGACAGGGACGGACATTCAGTACTTC. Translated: CASSQGTGTDIQYF.

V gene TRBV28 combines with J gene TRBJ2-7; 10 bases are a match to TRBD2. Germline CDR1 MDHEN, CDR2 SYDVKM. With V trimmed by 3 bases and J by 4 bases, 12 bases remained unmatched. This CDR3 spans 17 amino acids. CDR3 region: CASSFRGALAGVYEQYF. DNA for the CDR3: TGTGCCAGCAGTTTCAGGGGTGCCCTAGCGGGAGTATACGAGCAGTACTTC.

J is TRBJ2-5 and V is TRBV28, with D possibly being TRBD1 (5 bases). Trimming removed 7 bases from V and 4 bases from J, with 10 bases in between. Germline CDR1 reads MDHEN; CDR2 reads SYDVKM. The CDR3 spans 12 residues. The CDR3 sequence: CASTSTGETQYF. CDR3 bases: TGTGCCAGCACTTCAACAGGAGAGACCCAGTACTTC.